This T cell receptor (beta chain) was observed in a study of cytomegalovirus exposure and HLA in healthy donors. Study-level results: Information on immune exposure was restricted to one variable (CMV serostatus). A later analysis revealed that TCR association rates differed between HLA loci, peaking at DRB1 and bottoming out at HLA-C. A later analysis showed HLA-associated TCR beta chains outstripping equally common others in clonal expansion.

This CDR3 is built from 15 residues. Germline lookup yields CDR1 GTSNPN and CDR2 SVGIG (reference sequence). V shed 1 base and J 5 bases; nucleotides not matched to a gene: 8. On this clone: Its matching antigen is unknown.

PCR used 60 Vbeta primers and 13 Jbeta primers. Clones were sequenced by immunoSEQ multiplex PCR, and TCRdb holds only the in-frame ones, with some missing. Counted here are about 170,000 clones, approximately 81% occurring once; the ten biggest clones make up around 2.1%. Material for sequencing was PBMCs. The gene calls are TRBV30 and TRBJ2-5; TRBD1 matches 9 bases. This TCR came from a man between 18 and 29 years old in good health and CMV-seropositive. CDR3 amino acids: CAWSAGQGSVETQYF. DNA for the CDR3: TGTGCCTGGAGTGCAGGACAGGGGTCCGTGGAGACCCAGTACTTC.